This T cell receptor beta chain was recovered during a study of blood T cell repertoires in COVID-19. About the research overall: Sites in the United States, Italy and Spain provided acute and convalescent COVID-19 samples. T cells, B-cell-depleted T cells, or PBMCs provided the cDNA or gDNA that served as material.

Original processing notes: For nucleated cells, counts were estimated from reference gene primer amplification. TCRdb keeps only in-frame clones here, not all; method: immunoSEQ multiplex PCR. The V and J calls and clone size come from that table; D and trimming were worked out from the DNA. Altogether about 220,000 clones are present, around 84% being singletons, with the ten largest covering 15% to 20%. Trimming took off 4 bases at V and 6 bases at J, with 18 bases between the two ends. Germline V gene data show CDR1 as SGHDN and CDR2 as FVKESK. The CDR3 consists of 16 residues. The gene calls are TRBV14 and TRBJ2-2; D is undetermined. This TCR came from a man between 25 and 39 years old with active or convalescent COVID-19. The sequenced sample was peripheral blood. CDR3 region: CASSPDWAVTAGELFF. As DNA, the CDR3 is TGTGCCAGCAGCCCGGATTGGGCAGTAACCGCCGGGGAGCTGTTTTTT. Supplemented by reference TRBV14 and TRBJ2-2, the full variable domain reads EAGVTQFPSHSVIEKGQTVTLRCDPISGHDNLYWYRRVMGKEIKFLLHFVKESKQDESGMPNNRFLAERTGGTYSTLKVQPAELEDSGVYFCASSPDWAVTAGELFFGEGSRLTVL.